The 19 T cell receptor beta chains listed next were all sequenced from one sample in a study of prognosis after radiotherapy for stage I lung cancer. From genomic DNA, TCR beta CDR3 was amplified by two-round multiplex PCR. First-round PCR used primers specific to each TRBV and TRBJ gene. MiXCR, run by TCRdb on the multiplex PCR reads, gives a single entry per CDR3 protein. In the table there are approximately 25,000 distinct CDR3 sequences, just over 45% of which are singletons. Sequenced material: PBMCs, taken before or after stereotactic body radiation therapy (not recorded which). Every receptor here comes from a donor at least 50 years old with non-small cell lung cancer.

A word on this clonotype: With only one base between it and a far larger clone, this is likely a read error. The genes are TRBV6-5 and TRBJ2-7; 9 bases line up with TRBD1. There are 14 residues in the CDR3. With V trimmed by 6 bases and J by 3 bases, 6 bases remained unmatched. Germline V gene lookup returns CDR1 MNHEY and CDR2 SVGAGI. Written as DNA, the CDR3 is TGTGCCAGCAGCCTCGAGGGACAGGGCTACGAGCAGTACTTC. Encoded protein: CASSLEGQGYEQYF.

Notes on this clonotype: This could be a read error, since a much larger clone is one nucleotide away. The chain combines TRBV5-4 with TRBJ1-2; D not certain. Per the germline V gene, CDR1 is SGHNT and CDR2 is YYREEE (reference sequence). This CDR3 region has 13 residues. CDR3 sequence (DNA): TGTGCCAGCAGCTTGGACAGTAACTATGGCTACTCCTTC. Its protein product is CASSLDSNYGYSF.

The V and J genes are TRBV6-2 or TRBV6-3 and TRBJ1-6, with a tentative D call TRBD1 (5 bases). V was pared by 5 bases and J by 10 bases, with 18 bases between. Germline CDR1 MNHEY, CDR2 SVGEGT. The CDR3 spans 15 residues. This CDR3 reads CASSEYGGVGSPLHF. CDR3 DNA: TGTGCCAGCAGTGAATACGGGGGGGTGGGCTCACCCCTCCACTTT.

This clonotype appeared many times. The V call is TRBV7-2, the J call TRBJ1-6; 8 bases fit TRBD1. Germline V lookup: CDR1 SGHTA, CDR2 FQGNSA. The CDR3 contains 14 residues. The V and J ends lost 6 bases and 9 bases, in that order; junction bases with no gene match: 7. This chain's CDR3 is CASSTGGSSSPLHF. The DNA of the CDR3 is TGTGCCAGCAGTACAGGGGGGTCATCTTCACCCCTCCACTTT.

Ten or more counts support this clonotype. The V and J genes are TRBV15 and TRBJ1-3; the D is unclear. This CDR3 has 17 amino acids. The germline gives CDR1 LNHNV, CDR2 YYDKDF (reference sequence). V lost 0 bases and J lost 0, with 12 bases in between. The CDR3 loop reads CATSRDLPSSSGNTIYF. CDR3 sequence (DNA): TGTGCCACCAGCAGAGATCTGCCGTCATCCTCTGGAAACACCATATATTTT.

With regard to this clonotype: The junction departs from germline at one end; a sequencing error may be responsible. The rearrangement uses TRBV28 and TRBJ2-5; D is perhaps TRBD1 or TRBD2 (5 bases each). Germline values: CDR1 MDHEN, CDR2 SYDVKM. The CDR3 consists of 14 residues. The CDR3 region is CSSSFWSGPGTHYF. For the CDR3, the DNA is TGTTCCAGCAGTTTTTGGAGCGGTCCGGGGACCCATTACTTC. The complete variable domain, with remaining parts taken from reference TRBV28 and TRBJ2-5, reads DVKVTQSSRYLVKRTGEKVFLECVQDMDHENMFWYRQDPGLGLRLIYFSYDVKMKEKGDIPEGYSVSREKKERFSLILESASTNQTSMYLCSSSFWSGPGTHYFGPGTRLLVL.

This clonotype was recorded many times. The chain employs TRBV4-1 and TRBJ2-1; 10 nucleotides line up with TRBD1. The CDR3 is made up of 18 amino acids. V lost 2 bases to trimming and J lost 9 bases; unmatched junction nucleotides: 16. CDR1 and CDR2 from the germline V gene are MGHRA and YSYEKL. The CDR3 loop reads CASSQFTAPGQGRGEQFF. The CDR3 DNA is TGCGCCAGCAGCCAATTTACCGCCCCGGGACAGGGGAGAGGTGAGCAGTTCTTC.

Notes on this clonotype: A much larger clone is a single base away; this may be a read error. The rearrangement joins TRBV10-3 to TRBJ2-5; TRBD1 matches at 8 bases. V shed 0 bases, J shed 4 bases, and the junction held 10 bases outside the gene matches. In germline, CDR1 is ENHRY, CDR2 SYGVKD. The CDR3 totals 17 residues. This chain's CDR3 is CAISESGGQGVSETQYF. CDR3 sequence (DNA): TGTGCCATCAGTGAGTCGGGTGGACAGGGAGTTTCAGAGACCCAGTACTTC.

The rearrangement links TRBV5-6 to TRBJ1-1; 7 positions agree with TRBD1. Unmatched junction bases numbered 5, after V lost 0 bases and J lost 3 bases. The length of the CDR3 is 15 residues. The germline CDR1 and CDR2 sequences are SGHDT and YYEEEE. CDR3 nucleotides: TGTGCCAGCAGCTTGGAAAGGGACAGATACACTGAAGCTTTCTTT. Translating it yields CASSLERDRYTEAFF.

This clonotype has a count of ten or more. J is TRBJ1-5 and V is TRBV6-4; 7 bases agree with TRBD1. CDR1 MRHNA and CDR2 SNTAGT come from the germline V gene. The trim removed 3 bases at V and 1 base at J, leaving 9 bases unmatched. This CDR3 has 17 residues. CDR3 in amino acids: CASSEAPGQISNQPQHF. The CDR3 DNA is TGTGCCAGCAGTGAAGCCCCGGGACAGATAAGCAATCAGCCCCAGCATTTT.

The rearrangement uses TRBV10-3 and TRBJ2-3, with 7 bases aligning to TRBD1. CDR1 is ENHRY, CDR2 SYGVKD, per germline. After removal of 6 bases from V and 0 bases from J, the junction contained 6 bases not matched to a gene. This CDR3 spans 15 amino acids. CDR3 sequence: CAIRPGQTSTDTQYF. The CDR3, as DNA: TGTGCCATCAGGCCGGGACAGACTAGCACAGATACGCAGTATTTT.

The chain is built from TRBV7-9 and TRBJ1-2; D not resolved. The ends were cut back, 2 bases at V and 7 bases at J, with 11 bases in the middle. The CDR3 runs to 13 residues. Germline CDR1 reads SEHNR; CDR2 reads FQNEAQ (reference sequence). The CDR3 sequence is CASSLNLARGYTF. The CDR3 DNA is TGTGCCAGCAGCTTAAACCTTGCGCGTGGCTACACCTTC.

This clonotype has at least ten counts. This chain uses TRBV19 with TRBJ2-5, with 9 bases aligning to TRBD2. V shed 1 base and J 2 bases; nucleotides not matched to a gene: 5. CDR3 length: 16 amino acids. CDR1 is LNHDA and CDR2 is SQIVND in the germline V gene (reference sequence). As DNA, the CDR3 is TGTGCCAGTAGTATAGGGGCGGGAGGGTGGCAAGAGACCCAGTACTTC. Protein product: CASSIGAGGWQETQYF.

This chain joins TRBV20-1 and TRBJ1-6, with a weak D call TRBD1 (6 bases). In germline, CDR1 is DFQATT, CDR2 SNEGSKA (reference sequence). Deletions cut 5 bases from V and 7 bases from J, with 18 bases between. This CDR3 comprises 15 residues. The CDR3 DNA reads as TGCAGTGCTGACCAATTCGGACAGCGGAATTCACCCCTCCACTTT. This sequence encodes CSADQFGQRNSPLHF.

The chain has TRBV6-5 and TRBJ1-1, with unresolved D. V gave up 8 bases and J gave up 0 bases, with 13 bases separating them. This CDR3 is 14 amino acids long. The germline gives CDR1 MNHEY, CDR2 SVGAGI. CDR3 sequence: CASQLGLMNTEAFF. For the CDR3, the DNA is TGTGCCAGCCAGTTAGGCTTGATGAACACTGAAGCTTTCTTT.

This clonotype appeared many times. This chain links TRBV27 with TRBJ1-2; tentative D call: TRBD1 (5 bases). V dropped 7 bases and J dropped 8 bases, with 17 bases sitting between them. Looked up from germline, CDR1 is MNHEY and CDR2 is SMNVEV (reference sequence). This CDR3 is built from 13 residues. CDR3 DNA: TGTGCCAGCAAGACAGAGGGCCTTTTCGGCTACACCTTC. This encodes CASKTEGLFGYTF.

With regard to this clonotype: A read error is likely here: a far larger clone is one base away. The V and J genes are TRBV6-4 and TRBJ2-1; D unclear. The CDR3 is made up of 13 amino acids. Germline-derived CDR1 and CDR2 are MRHNA and SNTAGT. The V gene lost 5 bases and the J gene lost 6 bases, with 11 bases spanning the gap. The CDR3 DNA is TGTGCCAGCAGTTACGTAGTGGGCAATGAGCAGTTCTTC. It encodes CASSYVVGNEQFF.

This clonotype was seen repeatedly, ten times or more. The J gene is TRBJ1-1, the V gene TRBV19; D is undetermined. This CDR3 is 14 amino acids long. Trimming removed 7 bases at V and 5 bases at J, with 17 bases between. CDR1 and CDR2 from the germline V gene are LNHDA and SQIVND (reference sequence). The chain's CDR3 is CASIKGGSWTEAFF. CDR3 sequence (DNA): TGTGCCAGTATAAAAGGCGGGAGTTGGACTGAAGCTTTCTTT.

This clonotype was counted ten times or more. V gene TRBV24-1 combines with J gene TRBJ2-1; 7 bases agree with TRBD2. The CDR3 sequence is 16 residues long. V was clipped by 3 bases and J by 5 bases; unmatched bases: 9. The germline gives CDR1 KGHDR, CDR2 SFDVKD. For the CDR3, the DNA is TGTGCCACCAGTGATCCCTCGGGGAGGGCAGACAATGAGCAGTTCTTC. Amino acids: CATSDPSGRADNEQFF.